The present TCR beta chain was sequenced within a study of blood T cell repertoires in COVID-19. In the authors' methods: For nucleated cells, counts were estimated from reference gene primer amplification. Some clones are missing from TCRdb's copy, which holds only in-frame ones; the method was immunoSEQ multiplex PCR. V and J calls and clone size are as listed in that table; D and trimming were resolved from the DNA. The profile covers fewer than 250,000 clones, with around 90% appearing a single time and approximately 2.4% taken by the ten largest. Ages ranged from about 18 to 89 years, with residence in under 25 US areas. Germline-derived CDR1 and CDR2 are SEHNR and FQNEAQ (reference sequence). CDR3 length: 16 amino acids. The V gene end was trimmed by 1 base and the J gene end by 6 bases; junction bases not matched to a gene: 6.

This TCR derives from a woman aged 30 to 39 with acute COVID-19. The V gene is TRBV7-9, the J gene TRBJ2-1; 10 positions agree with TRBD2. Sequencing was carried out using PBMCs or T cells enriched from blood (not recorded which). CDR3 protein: CASSLVAGGPPNEQFF. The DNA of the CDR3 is TGTGCCAGCAGCTTAGTAGCGGGGGGCCCCCCCAATGAGCAGTTCTTC.